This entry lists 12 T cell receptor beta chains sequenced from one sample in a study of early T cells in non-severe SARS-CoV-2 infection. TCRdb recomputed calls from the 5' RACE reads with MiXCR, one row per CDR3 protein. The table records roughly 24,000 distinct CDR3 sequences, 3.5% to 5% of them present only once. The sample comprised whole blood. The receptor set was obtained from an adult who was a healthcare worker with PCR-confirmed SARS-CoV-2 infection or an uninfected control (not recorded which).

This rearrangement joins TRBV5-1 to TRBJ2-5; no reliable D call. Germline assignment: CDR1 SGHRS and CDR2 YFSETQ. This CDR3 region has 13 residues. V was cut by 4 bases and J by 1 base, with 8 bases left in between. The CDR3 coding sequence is TGCGCCAGCAGCCCAGCCCCCCAAGAGACCCAGTACTTC. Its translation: CASSPAPQETQYF.

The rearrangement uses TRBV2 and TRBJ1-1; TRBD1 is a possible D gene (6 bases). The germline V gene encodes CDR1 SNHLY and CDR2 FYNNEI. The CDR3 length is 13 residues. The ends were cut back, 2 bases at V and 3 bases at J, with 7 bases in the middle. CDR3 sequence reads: CASSEHRDTEAFF. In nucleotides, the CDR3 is TGTGCCAGCAGTGAACACAGGGACACTGAAGCTTTCTTT. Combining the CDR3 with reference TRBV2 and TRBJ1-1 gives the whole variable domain EPEVTQTPSHQVTQMGQEVILRCVPISNHLYFYWYRQILGQKVEFLVSFYNNEISEKSEIFDDQFSVERPDGSNFTLKIRSTKLEDSAMYFCASSEHRDTEAFFGQGTRLTVV.

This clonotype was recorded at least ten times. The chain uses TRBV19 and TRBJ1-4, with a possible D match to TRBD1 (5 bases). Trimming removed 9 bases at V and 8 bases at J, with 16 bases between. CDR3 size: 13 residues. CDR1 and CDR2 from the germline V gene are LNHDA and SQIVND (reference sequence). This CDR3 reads CASKGTDGEKLFF. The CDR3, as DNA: TGTGCCAGCAAGGGGACGGACGGGGAAAAACTGTTTTTT. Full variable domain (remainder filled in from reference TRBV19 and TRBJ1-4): DGGITQSPKYLFRKEGQNVTLSCEQNLNHDAMYWYRQDPGQGLRLIYYSQIVNDFQKGDIAEGYSVSREKKESFPLTVTSAQKNPTAFYLCASKGTDGEKLFFGSGTQLSVL.

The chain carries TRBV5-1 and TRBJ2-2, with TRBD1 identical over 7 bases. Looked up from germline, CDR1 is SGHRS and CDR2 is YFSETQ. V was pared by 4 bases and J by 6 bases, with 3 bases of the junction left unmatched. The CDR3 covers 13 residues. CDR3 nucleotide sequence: TGCGCCAGCAGCGGGACAGTCGCCGGGGAGCTGTTTTTT. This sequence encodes CASSGTVAGELFF.

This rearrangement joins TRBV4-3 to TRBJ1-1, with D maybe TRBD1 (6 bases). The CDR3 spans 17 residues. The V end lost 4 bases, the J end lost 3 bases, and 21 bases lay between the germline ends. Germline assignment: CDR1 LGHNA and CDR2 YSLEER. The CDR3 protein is CASSLYMSYREDTEAFF. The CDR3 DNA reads TGCGCCAGCAGCCTCTACATGTCTTACAGGGAGGACACTGAAGCTTTCTTT.

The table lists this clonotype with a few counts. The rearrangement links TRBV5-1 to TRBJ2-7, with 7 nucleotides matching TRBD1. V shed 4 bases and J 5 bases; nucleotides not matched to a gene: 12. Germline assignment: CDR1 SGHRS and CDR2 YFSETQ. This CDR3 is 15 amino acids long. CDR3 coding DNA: TGCGCCAGCAGCCCACTCGTGGGACAGACCAACGAGCAGTACTTC. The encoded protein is CASSPLVGQTNEQYF. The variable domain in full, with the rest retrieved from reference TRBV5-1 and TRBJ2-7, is KAGVTQTPRYLIKTRGQQVTLSCSPISGHRSVSWYQQTPGQGLQFLFEYFSETQRNKGNFPGRFSGRQFSNSRSEMNVSTLELGDSALYLCASSPLVGQTNEQYFGPGTRLTVT.

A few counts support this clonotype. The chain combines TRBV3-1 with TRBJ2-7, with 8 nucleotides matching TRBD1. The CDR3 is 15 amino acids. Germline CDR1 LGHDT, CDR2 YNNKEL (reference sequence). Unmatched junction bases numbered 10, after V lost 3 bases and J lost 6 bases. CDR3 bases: TGTGCCAGCAGCCAGTCGGACAGGGAGTATGCCGAGCAGTACTTC. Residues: CASSQSDREYAEQYF.

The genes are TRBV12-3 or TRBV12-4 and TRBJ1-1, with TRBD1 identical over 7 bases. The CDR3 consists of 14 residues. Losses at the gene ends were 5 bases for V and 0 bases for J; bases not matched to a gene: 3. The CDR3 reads CASSTTGMNTEAFF. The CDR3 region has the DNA TGTGCCAGCAGTACGACAGGGATGAACACTGAAGCTTTCTTT.

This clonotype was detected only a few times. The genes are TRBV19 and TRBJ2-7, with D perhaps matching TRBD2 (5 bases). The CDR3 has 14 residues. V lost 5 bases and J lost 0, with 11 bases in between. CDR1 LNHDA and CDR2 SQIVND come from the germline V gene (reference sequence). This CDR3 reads CASSWRSSSYEQYF. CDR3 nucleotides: TGTGCCAGTAGTTGGAGGAGTAGCTCCTACGAGCAGTACTTC. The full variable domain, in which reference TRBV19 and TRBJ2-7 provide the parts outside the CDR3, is DGGITQSPKYLFRKEGQNVTLSCEQNLNHDAMYWYRQDPGQGLRLIYYSQIVNDFQKGDIAEGYSVSREKKESFPLTVTSAQKNPTAFYLCASSWRSSSYEQYFGPGTRLTVT.

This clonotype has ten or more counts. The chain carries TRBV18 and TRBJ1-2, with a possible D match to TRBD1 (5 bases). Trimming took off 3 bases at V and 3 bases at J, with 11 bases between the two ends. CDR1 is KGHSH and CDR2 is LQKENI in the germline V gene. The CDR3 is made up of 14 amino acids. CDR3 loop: CASSPGASDYGYTF. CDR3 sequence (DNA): TGTGCCAGCTCACCTGGGGCCTCTGACTATGGCTACACCTTC.

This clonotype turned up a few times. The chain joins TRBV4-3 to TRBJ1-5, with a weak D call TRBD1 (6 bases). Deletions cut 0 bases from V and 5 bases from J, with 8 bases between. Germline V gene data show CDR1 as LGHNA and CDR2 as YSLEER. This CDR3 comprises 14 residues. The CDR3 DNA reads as TGCGCCAGCAGCCAAGAGTCAGGGGATCAGCCCCAGCATTTT. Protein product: CASSQESGDQPQHF.

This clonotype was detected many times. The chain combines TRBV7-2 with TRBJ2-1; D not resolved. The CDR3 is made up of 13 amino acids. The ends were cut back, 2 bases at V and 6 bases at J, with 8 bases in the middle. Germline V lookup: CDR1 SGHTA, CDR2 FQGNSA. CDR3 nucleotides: TGTGCCAGCAGCTTACTACCCTTCAATGAGCAGTTCTTC. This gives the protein CASSLLPFNEQFF.